This passage covers 19 T cell receptor beta chains from one sample sequenced in a study of shared clonotypes between healthy human individuals. The method was immunoSEQ multiplex PCR; TCRdb's version includes in-frame clones alone and lacks a portion of them. The table lists about 2 million clones, approximately 95% of them singletons. As defined, naive CD8 cells were CD45RO-negative and positively selected for CCR7, with terminally differentiated effector memory CD45RA+ cells excluded. The specimen was naive CD8+ T cells sorted from blood. These receptors all stem from a man between 18 and 35 years old in good health.

The chain is built from TRBV5-6 and TRBJ2-1, with D uncertain. The germline V and J ends were trimmed by 4 bases and 4 bases, with 12 bases remaining between them. The germline V gene has CDR1 SGHDT and CDR2 YYEEEE. The length of the CDR3 is 14 residues. The CDR3 protein is CASSPQAFYNEQFF. For the CDR3, the DNA is TGTGCCAGCAGCCCCCAGGCTTTTTACAATGAGCAGTTCTTC. Supplemented by reference TRBV5-6 and TRBJ2-1, the full variable domain reads DAGVTQSPTHLIKTRGQQVTLRCSPKSGHDTVSWYQQALGQGPQFIFQYYEEEERQRGNFPDRFSGHQFPNYSSELNVNALLLGDSALYLCASSPQAFYNEQFFGPGTRLTVL.

Only one count was recorded for this clone. The chain uses TRBV19 and TRBJ2-7, with D tentatively TRBD1 (6 bases). The V and J ends lost 6 bases and 3 bases respectively, with 12 bases between them. The CDR3 runs to 13 residues. The germline CDR1 and CDR2 sequences are LNHDA and SQIVND (reference sequence). CDR3 sequence: CASSYGQNYEQYF. The CDR3 DNA is TGTGCCAGTAGCTACGGACAGAACTACGAGCAGTACTTC.

The CDR3 nucleotides read TGTGCCAGCTGGCACCCGTGTGACACCTCCTACGAGCAGTACTTC. Its translation is CASWHPCDTSYEQYF. The chain recombines TRBV11-3 with TRBJ2-7; D gene ambiguous. V shed 8 bases and J shed 0 bases, with 17 bases lying between them. In germline, CDR1 is SGHNT, CDR2 YENEEA. The CDR3 runs 15 residues. The complete variable domain, with remaining parts taken from reference TRBV11-3 and TRBJ2-7, reads EAGVVQSPRYKIIEKKQPVAFWCNPISGHNTLYWYLQNLGQGPELLIRYENEEAVDDSQLPKDRFSAERLKGVDSTLKIQPAELGDSAVYLCASWHPCDTSYEQYFGPGTRLTVT.

The chain joins TRBV7-3 to TRBJ1-1; no definite D call. This CDR3 contains 14 residues. Germline-derived CDR1 and CDR2 are SGHTA and FQGTGA. V lost 1 base, J lost 5 bases, and 11 bases lay in between. CDR3 nucleotide sequence: TGTGCCAGCAGCTTAATGGGTTATGGGACTGAAGCTTTCTTT. It codes for CASSLMGYGTEAFF.

The J gene is TRBJ2-3, the V gene TRBV9; 9 bases fit TRBD2. J gave up 1 base and V 1 base, and 4 bases lay outside the gene matches. The CDR3 is 16 amino acids. Germline V gene lookup returns CDR1 SGDLS and CDR2 YYNGEE. CDR3 DNA sequence: TGTGCCAGCAGCGTACCGGAGCGGGGGGGCACAGATACGCAGTATTTT. The encoded protein is CASSVPERGGTDTQYF.

The chain carries TRBV11-2 and TRBJ2-7; perhaps TRBD1 as D (5 bases). Trimming pared 2 bases from V and 4 bases from J, leaving 12 bases between. This CDR3 contains 14 residues. CDR1 and CDR2 from the germline V gene are SGHAT and FQNNGV. This CDR3 reads CASSLLTGLYEQYF. The CDR3 region has the DNA TGTGCCAGCAGCTTACTTACAGGTTTATACGAGCAGTACTTC.

V is TRBV28 and J is TRBJ2-1; 7 nucleotides match TRBD2. V was clipped by 3 bases and J by 0 bases; unmatched bases: 2. The CDR3 runs 15 residues. Germline CDR1 and CDR2: MDHEN and SYDVKM. The chain's CDR3 is CASSLRTSSYNEQFF. The CDR3, as DNA: TGTGCCAGCAGTTTGAGGACTAGCTCCTACAATGAGCAGTTCTTC.

The chain has TRBV4-2 and TRBJ1-4; a possible D gene is TRBD1 (6 bases). CDR1 LGHNA and CDR2 YNFKEQ come from the germline V gene. Trimming cost V 4 bases and J 7 bases, with 16 bases left between them. CDR3 length equals 15 residues. The CDR3 nucleotides are TGTGCCAGCAGCCCGCCCCAACAGGGCGGTGAAAAACTGTTTTTT. This codes for CASSPPQQGGEKLFF.

The rearrangement uses TRBV30 and TRBJ2-3, with 7 positions matching TRBD1. The V segment lost 2 bases and the J segment 4 bases; nucleotides outside the gene matches: 6. The germline gives CDR1 GTSNPN, CDR2 SVGIG (reference sequence). The length of the CDR3 is 14 residues. The CDR3 DNA sequence: TGTGCCTGGAGTTCCGGACAGGCGGCAGATACGCAGTATTTT. Amino acids: CAWSSGQAADTQYF.

This chain uses TRBV19 with TRBJ1-2; D perhaps matches TRBD1 (6 bases). V dropped 4 bases and J dropped 1 base, with 10 bases sitting between them. Germline V gene lookup returns CDR1 LNHDA and CDR2 SQIVND (reference sequence). CDR3 size: 14 residues. CDR3 DNA sequence: TGTGCCAGTAGTAGACAGGATGTTAACTATGGCTACACCTTC. It yields the protein CASSRQDVNYGYTF. The full variable domain, with the rest looked up from reference TRBV19 and TRBJ1-2, is DGGITQSPKYLFRKEGQNVTLSCEQNLNHDAMYWYRQDPGQGLRLIYYSQIVNDFQKGDIAEGYSVSREKKESFPLTVTSAQKNPTAFYLCASSRQDVNYGYTFGSGTRLTVV.

CDR3 region: CASSRSEQYF. The DNA for the CDR3 is TGCGCCAGCAGTCGCAGCGAGCAGTACTTC. The rearrangement uses TRBV23-1 and TRBJ2-7; no reliable D call. TRBV23-1 is noted as an ORF with a role that remains uncertain. CDR3 length: 10 amino acids. V lost 4 bases, J lost 6 bases, and 4 bases lay in between.

V usage is TRBV9 and J usage is TRBJ2-5; D remains ambiguous. V was pared by 0 bases and J by 2 bases, with 11 bases between. CDR3 size: 15 residues. Germline-derived CDR1 and CDR2 are SGDLS and YYNGEE. The DNA of the CDR3 is TGTGCCAGCAGCGTAGGTACGGTGTTTCAAGAGACCCAGTACTTC. Protein sequence: CASSVGTVFQETQYF.

As for this clone: One junction end does not reproduce the germline sequence, and a read error may be involved. V usage is TRBV29-1 and J usage is TRBJ2-3; no firm D call. The germline CDR1 and CDR2 sequences are SQVTM and ANQGSEA. This CDR3 is built from 13 residues. The chain's CDR3 is CNVEDQRTDTQYF. CDR3 DNA: TGCAACGTTGAAGATCAGAGGACAGATACGCAGTATTTT.

Remarks on this clone: One junction end disagrees with the germline gene, perhaps due to a read error. The J gene is TRBJ2-5, the V gene TRBV7-9, with D possibly being TRBD1 or TRBD2 (5 bases each). Germline-derived CDR1 and CDR2 are SEHNR and FQNEAQ (reference sequence). The length of the CDR3 is 14 residues. The CDR3 DNA reads as TGTGCCAGCAACCTCGCCAGGGACCAGGAGACCCAGTACTTC. Its protein is CASNLARDQETQYF.

This chain connects TRBV4-2 to TRBJ1-1; unclear D gene. CDR3 length equals 15 residues. Germline CDR1 and CDR2: LGHNA and YNFKEQ. The V and J ends lost 0 bases and 13 bases respectively, with 21 bases between them. CDR3: CASSQEGEFIGSGFF. In DNA, the CDR3 is TGTGCCAGCAGCCAAGAGGGCGAGTTTATAGGGTCTGGTTTCTTT.

The V gene is TRBV6-5, the J gene TRBJ2-3; no firm D call. The CDR3 consists of 13 residues. Germline values: CDR1 MNHEY, CDR2 SVGAGI. V was cut by 7 bases and J by 1 base, with 9 bases left in between. The CDR3 here is CASTYGGTDTQYF. The DNA for the CDR3 is TGTGCCAGCACTTATGGAGGCACAGATACGCAGTATTTT.

This chain links TRBV27 with TRBJ2-5; 9 nucleotides match TRBD1. The CDR3 is 14 residues long. The germline gives CDR1 MNHEY, CDR2 SMNVEV (reference sequence). The junction had 6 bases not matched to a gene; V was cut back by 5 bases and J by 5 bases. CDR3 in DNA: TGTGCCAGCAGTATAACAGGGGGCAGGGAGACCCAGTACTTC. This gives the protein CASSITGGRETQYF.

This chain connects TRBV7-8 to TRBJ2-3, with 7 bases that match TRBD1. Trimming cost V 2 bases and J 2 bases; bases outside gene matches: 10. CDR3 size: 17 residues. In germline, CDR1 is SGHVS, CDR2 FQNEAQ. CDR3 amino acids: CASSLHTTTGDTDTQYF. The DNA for the CDR3 is TGTGCCAGCAGCTTACATACTACTACAGGGGACACAGATACGCAGTATTTT.

This chain connects TRBV6-5 to TRBJ2-6; no reliable D call. CDR3 length: 14 amino acids. Between the trimmed V and J ends, which lost 11 bases and 0 bases, there was a span of 11 bases. CDR1 is MNHEY, CDR2 SVGAGI, per germline. In nucleotides, the CDR3 is TGTGCCTCTAAGCCGGGCTCTGGGGCCAACGTCCTGACTTTC. The encoded protein is CASKPGSGANVLTF.